This passage covers 30 T cell receptor beta chains from one sample sequenced in a study of response to subunit inactivated influenza vaccine. MiXCR, run by TCRdb on the RT-PCR reads, gives a single entry per CDR3 protein. The sample includes roughly 790,000 distinct CDR3 sequences, around 20% of them seen just once. The sequences come from PBMCs from blood, collected more than 4 days after vaccination. These receptors all come from a man aged 50 to 59 who received an inactivated influenza vaccine.

At least ten counts were recorded for this clonotype. This chain uses TRBV28 with TRBJ2-7, with TRBD1 as a possible D gene (5 bases). Trimming left V 1 base short and J 3 bases short, with 10 bases between. This CDR3 is built from 14 residues. The V gene's germline CDR1 is MDHEN and CDR2 SYDVKM. The CDR3 nucleotides are TGTGCCAGCAGTTTATTAGGGGCCCTCTACGAGCAGTACTTC. Protein: CASSLLGALYEQYF.

V gene TRBV10-3 combines with J gene TRBJ2-1, with TRBD2 matching 15 bases. The trim removed 10 bases at V and 2 bases at J, leaving 12 bases unmatched. CDR1 and CDR2 from the germline V gene are ENHRY and SYGVKD. The CDR3 consists of 18 residues. The CDR3 nucleotides are TGTGCCACCAAACCGGGACTAGCGGGGGGTGATACCTACAATGAGCAGTTCTTC. It yields the protein CATKPGLAGGDTYNEQFF.

This sequence joins TRBV6-2 or TRBV6-3 and TRBJ2-3; D not certain. CDR3 length: 18 amino acids. The V and J ends lost 7 bases and 0 bases respectively, with 23 bases between them. Per germline, CDR1 MNHEY and CDR2 SVGEGT. The CDR3: CASTFPTRHVLSTDTQYF. CDR3 DNA: TGTGCCAGCACCTTCCCAACCCGACACGTACTTAGCACAGATACGCAGTATTTT.

The chain joins TRBV7-2 to TRBJ2-4, with D tentatively TRBD2 (6 bases). This CDR3 region has 14 residues. Germline values: CDR1 SGHTA, CDR2 FQGNSA. V shed 7 bases and J shed 9 bases, with 19 bases lying between them. CDR3 bases: TGTGCCAGCACCCCCGTCGGGGGAAGTGGCATTCAGTACTTC. Its translation is CASTPVGGSGIQYF.

The J gene is TRBJ2-2, the V gene TRBV20-1; 7 bases are a match to TRBD2. Per the germline V gene, CDR1 is DFQATT and CDR2 is SNEGSKA (reference sequence). With 1 base clipped from V and 2 bases from J, the junction kept 4 bases outside the gene matches. This CDR3 region has 15 residues. CDR3 residues: CSARGSSGNTGELFF. For the CDR3, the DNA is TGCAGTGCTAGAGGGTCTAGCGGAAACACCGGGGAGCTGTTTTTT.

This clonotype has only a few counts. This chain's CDR3 is CSATAGAMNTEAFF. The CDR3 DNA follows: TGCAGTGCCACGGCGGGGGCAATGAACACTGAAGCTTTCTTT. The gene calls are TRBV20-1 and TRBJ1-1, with D possibly matching TRBD1 (6 bases). V dropped 6 bases and J dropped 0 bases, with 14 bases sitting between them. Germline loops: CDR1 DFQATT, CDR2 SNEGSKA (reference sequence). CDR3 length: 14 residues.

This clonotype was seen a few times. The chain recombines TRBV6-1 with TRBJ1-6; tentative D call: TRBD1 (5 bases). V was clipped by 6 bases and J by 6 bases, with 15 bases between them. Looked up from germline, CDR1 is MNHNS and CDR2 is SASEGT. The CDR3 consists of 15 residues. CDR3: CASSHGAGINSPLHF. DNA for the CDR3: TGTGCCAGCAGCCACGGGGCAGGGATTAATTCACCCCTCCACTTT.

This clonotype has more than one count but fewer than ten. The chain links TRBV3-1 to TRBJ2-5; TRBD2 aligns across 10 bases. The CDR3 has 15 amino acids. V shed 3 bases and J 4 bases; nucleotides not matched to a gene: 5. Germline V gene data show CDR1 as LGHDT and CDR2 as YNNKEL (reference sequence). As DNA, the CDR3 is TGTGCCAGCAGCCACCTAGCGGGGGTGGGAGAGACCCAGTACTTC. It specifies CASSHLAGVGETQYF.

This clonotype appeared a few times. The chain recombines TRBV20-1 with TRBJ1-6; a weak D match, TRBD1 (5 bases). The CDR3 extends over 15 amino acids. The ends were cut back, 2 bases at V and 9 bases at J, with 17 bases in the middle. CDR1 and CDR2 from the germline V gene are DFQATT and SNEGSKA (reference sequence). This CDR3 is CSARTGLGGFSPLHF. The CDR3, as DNA: TGCAGTGCTAGAACGGGTTTGGGGGGTTTTTCACCCCTCCACTTT.

This clonotype showed up just a few times. The chain links TRBV20-1 to TRBJ2-1; maybe TRBD1 (6 bases). This CDR3 spans 13 amino acids. Germline CDR1 is DFQATT and CDR2 is SNEGSKA (reference sequence). V lost 6 bases and J lost 5, with 14 bases in between. CDR3 in DNA: TGCAGTGCCCTACAGGGTGGGCACAATGAGCAGTTCTTC. Residues: CSALQGGHNEQFF.

The CDR3 DNA reads TGTGCCAGCAGTTACGAGGTAGCGGGAGCTGAGACCCAGTACTTC. This codes for CASSYEVAGAETQYF. The genes are TRBV6-2 or TRBV6-3 and TRBJ2-5, with 9 positions matching TRBD2. The ends lost 2 bases at V and 5 bases at J; junction bases unmatched: 6. The CDR3 contains 15 residues. Germline CDR1 and CDR2: MNHEY and SVGEGT.

The genes are TRBV27 and TRBJ2-5; weak D call: TRBD2 (6 bases). Trimming shortened V by 5 bases and J by 5 bases, and 21 bases separated the two germline ends. The CDR3 extends over 16 amino acids. Germline CDR1 is MNHEY and CDR2 is SMNVEV (reference sequence). The CDR3 region has the DNA TGTGCCAGCAGTACAAGACTAGTTGGGTACGGGGAGACCCAGTACTTC. Amino acids: CASSTRLVGYGETQYF.

This clonotype was recorded a few times. The V and J genes are TRBV7-2 and TRBJ2-1, with TRBD2 identical over 7 bases. CDR3 length equals 16 residues. J gave up 5 bases and V 2 bases, and 9 bases lay outside the gene matches. Germline V lookup: CDR1 SGHTA, CDR2 FQGNSA. CDR3 nucleotides: TGTGCCAGCAGCTTATGGTCGAGCGGGGCCAACAATGAGCAGTTCTTC. Translated: CASSLWSSGANNEQFF.

Ten or more counts support this clonotype. The chain links TRBV12-3 or TRBV12-4 to TRBJ2-3; 9 nucleotides align to TRBD2. V lost 1 base and J lost 4; bases outside the gene matches: 3. This CDR3 contains 15 residues. The CDR3 sequence: CASSLVSGGPDTQYF. The CDR3 region has the DNA TGTGCCAGCAGTTTAGTGAGCGGGGGGCCAGATACGCAGTATTTT.

The J gene is TRBJ2-1, the V gene TRBV27; 7 positions match TRBD2. The germline CDR1 and CDR2 sequences are MNHEY and SMNVEV (reference sequence). This CDR3 has 14 residues. V shed 6 bases and J 4 bases; nucleotides not matched to a gene: 6. CDR3 residues: CASRWTSEYNEQFF. The CDR3 bases are TGTGCCAGCAGGTGGACTAGTGAATACAATGAGCAGTTCTTC.

This chain connects TRBV29-1 to TRBJ2-3; 8 bases match TRBD2. J gave up 5 bases and V 7 bases, and 5 bases lay outside the gene matches. The CDR3 sequence is 12 residues long. Germline V gives CDR1 SQVTM, CDR2 ANQGSEA. This CDR3 reads CSAGGPGDTQYF. CDR3 nucleotides: TGCAGCGCGGGGGGGCCAGGAGATACGCAGTATTTT.

This clonotype was observed a handful of times. This chain connects TRBV6-2 or TRBV6-3 to TRBJ2-7; 9 bases fit TRBD1. Germline-derived CDR1 and CDR2 are MNHEY and SVGEGT. The CDR3 contains 15 residues. J was trimmed by 2 bases and V by 5 bases; bases with no gene match: 7. The CDR3 DNA sequence: TGTGCCAGCAGTCTTCGACAGGGGGTCCCCTACGAGCAGTACTTC. Its translation is CASSLRQGVPYEQYF.

This clonotype showed up many times. The chain joins TRBV4-3 to TRBJ2-2, with 7 bases fitting TRBD2. The CDR3 is 17 residues long. Germline V gene lookup returns CDR1 LGHNA and CDR2 YSLEER. The trim removed 1 base at V and 0 bases at J, leaving 5 bases unmatched. CDR3 bases: TGCGCCAGCAGCCAAGTGGGGGGGATCGCGAACACCGGGGAGCTGTTTTTT. This codes for CASSQVGGIANTGELFF.

This clonotype was observed a handful of times. This sequence joins TRBV7-2 and TRBJ1-1; D is ambiguous. CDR3 length: 13 amino acids. Germline CDR1 reads SGHTA; CDR2 reads FQGNSA. Between the trimmed V and J ends, which lost 4 bases and 8 bases, there was a span of 14 bases. Here the CDR3 DNA reads TGTGCCAGCAGCTCACAGCAGGCCTCCGAAGCTTTCTTT. Translating it yields CASSSQQASEAFF.

This sequence joins TRBV20-1 and TRBJ2-1, with 9 nucleotides matching TRBD2. Germline V gene lookup returns CDR1 DFQATT and CDR2 SNEGSKA (reference sequence). This CDR3 is 15 amino acids long. V lost 5 bases to trimming and J lost 4 bases; unmatched junction nucleotides: 9. This CDR3 is CSAPELTSGYNEQFF. Here the CDR3 DNA reads TGCAGTGCTCCCGAACTGACTAGCGGTTACAATGAGCAGTTCTTC.

The chain recombines TRBV28 with TRBJ2-5, with D perhaps TRBD2 (6 bases). The CDR3 consists of 16 residues. CDR1 is MDHEN, CDR2 SYDVKM, per germline. V was clipped by 0 bases and J by 7 bases, with 18 bases between them. CDR3 residues: CASSLWQQLASGTQYF. The CDR3 coding sequence is TGTGCCAGCAGTTTATGGCAGCAACTAGCCTCGGGGACCCAGTACTTC.

V usage is TRBV20-1 and J usage is TRBJ2-6; 8 positions agree with TRBD1. The CDR3 contains 20 residues. In germline, CDR1 is DFQATT, CDR2 SNEGSKA (reference sequence). After removal of 0 bases from V and 0 bases from J, the junction contained 13 bases not matched to a gene. CDR3 bases: TGCAGTGCTAGAGATGGGGGGACAGGATTCCTCCTCTCTGGGGCCAACGTCCTGACTTTC. This gives the protein CSARDGGTGFLLSGANVLTF.

With regard to this clonotype: The junction shows a germline mismatch at one end, possibly a read error. This chain connects TRBV20-1 to TRBJ1-6; 8 bases are shared with TRBD1. CDR1 and CDR2 from the germline V gene are DFQATT and SNEGSKA (reference sequence). The CDR3 is 15 amino acids. Here the CDR3 reads CSAREDRVVNSALHF. CDR3 nucleotides: TGCAGTGCTAGAGAGGACAGGGTGGTAAATTCAGCCCTCCACTTT.

The CDR3 nucleotides read TGTGCCAGCAGCTTAGGATTACAGGGCCCCTACGAGCAGTACTTC. Translating gives CASSLGLQGPYEQYF. This chain uses TRBV7-8 with TRBJ2-7; D perhaps matches TRBD1 (6 bases). V lost 1 base and J 2 bases, leaving 12 bases between the germline ends. Germline V gene lookup returns CDR1 SGHVS and CDR2 FQNEAQ. This CDR3 comprises 15 residues.

The V gene is TRBV7-8, the J gene TRBJ2-7; D could derive from TRBD1 or TRBD2 (5 bases each). CDR3 length: 16 residues. Germline loops: CDR1 SGHVS, CDR2 FQNEAQ. The ends were cut back, 4 bases at V and 2 bases at J, with 18 bases in the middle. CDR3 bases: TGTGCCAGCAGCTCTTACACCCGGGACGGCGCCTACGAGCAGTACTTC. Protein: CASSSYTRDGAYEQYF. Full variable domain (outside the CDR3, taken from reference TRBV7-8 and TRBJ2-7): GAGVSQSPRYKVAKRGQDVALRCDPISGHVSLFWYQQALGQGPEFLTYFQNEAQLDKSGLPSDRFFAERPEGSVSTLKIQRTQQEDSAVYLCASSSYTRDGAYEQYFGPGTRLTVT.

This clonotype came up a few times. The chain has TRBV4-3 and TRBJ2-1, with a tentative D call TRBD2 (5 bases). Trimming took 0 bases from V and 3 from J, leaving 9 bases between them. CDR3 length: 15 residues. From germline, CDR1 is LGHNA and CDR2 YSLEER. The CDR3 region is CASSQDGDFYNEQFF. The CDR3 DNA sequence: TGCGCCAGCAGCCAAGACGGGGATTTCTACAATGAGCAGTTCTTC.

This clonotype occurred many times. J is TRBJ2-1 and V is TRBV12-3 or TRBV12-4; D ambiguous. The CDR3 extends over 14 amino acids. Trimming removed 8 bases from V and 0 bases from J, with 11 bases in between. As DNA, the CDR3 is TGTGCCAGCGGACCCTCCAGCTCCTACAATGAGCAGTTCTTC. It encodes CASGPSSSYNEQFF.

V is TRBV7-3 and J is TRBJ2-1, with D possibly TRBD1 on 6 matching bases. The germline gives CDR1 SGHTA, CDR2 FQGTGA. The ends were cut back, 1 base at V and 6 bases at J, with 16 bases in the middle. This CDR3 region has 16 residues. The CDR3 nucleotides read TGTGCCAGCAGCTTAAGTTCCAGGGGTTTGGTCAATGAGCAGTTCTTC. Its protein is CASSLSSRGLVNEQFF.

A few counts support this clonotype. V and J are TRBV3-1 and TRBJ1-2; possible D gene TRBD1, 6 bases. Between the trimmed V and J ends, which lost 2 bases and 1 base, there was a span of 14 bases. The germline V gene has CDR1 LGHDT and CDR2 YNNKEL (reference sequence). The CDR3 loop spans 16 amino acids. The CDR3 is CASSQSWDKSNYGYTF. CDR3 coding DNA: TGTGCCAGCAGCCAATCGTGGGACAAAAGTAACTATGGCTACACCTTC.

J is TRBJ2-7 and V is TRBV4-2, with 7 bases matching TRBD1. The V gene end was trimmed by 0 bases and the J gene end by 3 bases; junction bases not matched to a gene: 11. Germline CDR1 reads LGHNA; CDR2 reads YNFKEQ. The CDR3 runs 17 residues. This chain's CDR3 is CASSQDQWRGGDYEQYF. CDR3 nucleotides: TGTGCCAGCAGCCAAGATCAATGGAGAGGGGGCGACTACGAGCAGTACTTC.